This T cell receptor beta chain stems from a study of memory CD4+ T cells and cytomegalovirus serostatus. Study results and limitations: About 40% of the 164 known CMV-associated TCRbeta sequences appeared in CD4+ memory.

Single viable CD3+CD4+CD8-CD45RO+ cells were sorted as the memory CD4+ T cells. After thawing, CD4+ T cells were positively selected. Turning to this clone: As yet, its antigen is unknown.

V lost 3 bases to trimming and J lost 2 bases, with 13 bases between them. Germline-derived CDR1 and CDR2 are SEHNR and FQNEAQ (reference sequence). There are 15 residues in the CDR3. Repertoires were generated with immunoSEQ multiplex PCR, while TCRdb's copy carries only in-frame clones and drops some. The table records approximately 50,000 clones, approximately 78% of them present only once. This rearrangement joins TRBV7-9 to TRBJ1-2, with D maybe TRBD1 (5 bases). Specimen: memory CD4+ T cells from blood. The clonotype was recovered from an adult in good health and CMV-seronegative. The DNA for the CDR3 is TGTGCCAGCAGCTTTTGGGGGGAGTTAAACTATGGCTACACCTTC. Translated, it gives CASSFWGELNYGYTF.